The clone carrying this T cell receptor beta chain was counted many times. This entry belongs to a study of T cells in Graves' hyperthyroidism and ophthalmopathy. The overall study: Peripheral blood samples were taken at initial diagnosis, prior to any treatment.

This CDR3 contains 15 residues. The V gene's germline CDR1 is MDHEN and CDR2 SYDVKM. Between the trimmed V and J ends, which lost 8 bases and 2 bases, there was a span of 15 bases. Amplified TCR beta CDR3 regions came from RNA transcripts. The primer set for the first-round RT-PCR of the TCR CDR3 was HTBI. TCRdb independently ran MiXCR on the multiplex PCR reads; one entry per CDR3 protein. The data hold about 500,000 distinct CDR3 sequences, with 15% to 20% observed a single time. Exclusions: uncontrolled infection, other autoimmune disease, pregnancy, lactation. The J gene is TRBJ1-4, the V gene TRBV28, with a weak D call TRBD1 (5 bases). The receptor was isolated from a woman aged 30 to 39 with Graves' ophthalmopathy. Sequencing was done on a sample of blood. The DNA for the CDR3 is TGTGCCAGCCTCACCCAAGGGGCTACTAATGAAAAACTGTTTTTT. Protein product: CASLTQGATNEKLFF.